This paragraph reports one T cell receptor (beta chain). The CDR3 consists of 17 residues. The V and J ends lost 2 bases and 5 bases respectively, with 21 bases between them. The germline CDR1 and CDR2 sequences are MNHEY and SVGEGT. In the original workflow: By means of reference gene primer amplification, nucleated cell counts were estimated. The method was immunoSEQ multiplex PCR; TCRdb's version includes in-frame clones alone and lacks a portion of them. V and J calls plus clone size are reproduced from that table; the DNA served to infer D and trimming. The repertoire holds around 72,000 clones, with 88% as singletons. This entry belongs to a study of blood T cell repertoires in COVID-19. Study as a whole: From the United States, Italy and Spain came samples of acute and convalescent COVID-19. Sources were T cells, B-cell-depleted T cells, or PBMCs; the material itself was cDNA or gDNA.

What was sequenced was peripheral blood. V usage is TRBV6-2 or TRBV6-3 and J usage is TRBJ1-1; D remains ambiguous. The sequence was obtained from a man in his fifties with acute or convalescent COVID-19. In DNA form, the CDR3 reads TGTGCCAGCAGTTACGGAATCTTTTCGCGGGGAAGAACTGAAGCTTTCTTT. This gives the protein CASSYGIFSRGRTEAFF.